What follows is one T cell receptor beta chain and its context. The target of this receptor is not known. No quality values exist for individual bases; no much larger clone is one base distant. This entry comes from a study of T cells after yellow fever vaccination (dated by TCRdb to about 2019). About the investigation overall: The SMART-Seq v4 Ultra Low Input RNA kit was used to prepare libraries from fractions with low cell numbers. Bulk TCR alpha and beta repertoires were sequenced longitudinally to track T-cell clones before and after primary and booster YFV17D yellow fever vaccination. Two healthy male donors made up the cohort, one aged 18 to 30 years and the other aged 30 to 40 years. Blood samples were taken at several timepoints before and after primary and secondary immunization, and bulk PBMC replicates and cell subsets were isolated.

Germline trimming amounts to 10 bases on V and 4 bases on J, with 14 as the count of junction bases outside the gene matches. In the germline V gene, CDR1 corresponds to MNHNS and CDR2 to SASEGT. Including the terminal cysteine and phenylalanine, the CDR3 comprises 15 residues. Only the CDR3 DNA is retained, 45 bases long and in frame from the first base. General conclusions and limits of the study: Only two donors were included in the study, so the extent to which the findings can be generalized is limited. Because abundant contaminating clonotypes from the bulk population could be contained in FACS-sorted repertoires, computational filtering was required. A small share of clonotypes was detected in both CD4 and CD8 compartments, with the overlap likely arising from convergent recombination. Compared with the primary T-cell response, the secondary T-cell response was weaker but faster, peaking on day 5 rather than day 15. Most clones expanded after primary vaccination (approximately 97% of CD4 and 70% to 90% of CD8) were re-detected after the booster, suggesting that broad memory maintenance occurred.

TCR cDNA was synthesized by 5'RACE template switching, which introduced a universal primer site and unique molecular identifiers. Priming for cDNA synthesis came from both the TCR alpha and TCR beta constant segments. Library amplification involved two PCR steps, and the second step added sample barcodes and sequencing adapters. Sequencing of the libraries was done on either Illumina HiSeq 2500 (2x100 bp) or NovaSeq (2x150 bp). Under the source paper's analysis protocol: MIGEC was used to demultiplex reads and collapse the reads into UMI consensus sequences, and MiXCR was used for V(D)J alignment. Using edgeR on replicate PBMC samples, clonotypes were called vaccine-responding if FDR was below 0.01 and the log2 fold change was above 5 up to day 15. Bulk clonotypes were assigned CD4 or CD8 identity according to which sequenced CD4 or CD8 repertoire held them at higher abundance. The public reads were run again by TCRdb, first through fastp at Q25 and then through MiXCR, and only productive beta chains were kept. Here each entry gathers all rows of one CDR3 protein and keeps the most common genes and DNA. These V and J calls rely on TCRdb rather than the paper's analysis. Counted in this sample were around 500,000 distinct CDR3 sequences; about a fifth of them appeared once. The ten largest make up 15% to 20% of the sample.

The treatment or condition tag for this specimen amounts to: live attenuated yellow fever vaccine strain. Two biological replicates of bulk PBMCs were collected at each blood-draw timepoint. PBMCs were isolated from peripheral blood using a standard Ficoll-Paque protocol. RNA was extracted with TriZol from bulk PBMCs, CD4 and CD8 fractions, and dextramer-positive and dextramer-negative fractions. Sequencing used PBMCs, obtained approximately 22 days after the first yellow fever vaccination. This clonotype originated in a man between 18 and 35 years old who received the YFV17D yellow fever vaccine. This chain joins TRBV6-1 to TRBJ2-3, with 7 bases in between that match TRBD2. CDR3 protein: CATSLASGGADTQYF. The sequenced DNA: TGTGCCACCTCTCTCGCTAGCGGAGGGGCAGATACGCAGTATTTT.